Below, 21 T cell receptor beta chains from the same sample are listed, as sequenced in a study of control samples from healthy donors and cancer patients. Sequenced by immunoSEQ multiplex PCR; TCRdb stores in-frame clones only, minus some. The data contain fewer than 25,000 clones, about 83% of them seen just once; the ten biggest clones take up under 35%. Sequencing input: PBMCs. These receptors were obtained from a man aged 55 to 70 with head and neck cancer.

V gene TRBV6-5 combines with J gene TRBJ1-3; TRBD1 might be the D (5 bases). The CDR3 sequence is 15 residues long. The V and J ends lost 6 bases and 3 bases respectively, with 15 bases between them. Germline V CDR1 and CDR2: MNHEY, SVGAGI. CDR3 loop: CASSPGYLGGNTIYF. CDR3 DNA: TGTGCCAGCAGCCCAGGGTATTTGGGTGGAAACACCATATATTTT.

The genes are TRBV2 and TRBJ2-1; 11 bases agree with TRBD2. Trimming cost V 1 base and J 14 bases; bases outside gene matches: 10. There are 15 residues in the CDR3. The germline V gene encodes CDR1 SNHLY and CDR2 FYNNEI. The CDR3 DNA reads TGTGCCAGCAGTGAAGACACTAGCGGGGGCCAGGAGGAGTTCTTC. Protein: CASSEDTSGGQEEFF.

The chain's CDR3 is CASREIGNNSPLHF. CDR3 DNA sequence: TGTGCCAGCAGGGAGATTGGAAATAATTCACCCCTCCACTTT. The V call is TRBV6-5, the J call TRBJ1-6, with D uncertain. CDR1 and CDR2 (germline): MNHEY, SVGAGI. CDR3 length equals 14 residues. V shed 6 bases and J shed 5 bases, with 11 bases lying between them.

V usage is TRBV14 and J usage is TRBJ2-2; 10 positions agree with TRBD2. Unmatched junction bases numbered 5, after V lost 4 bases and J lost 6 bases. CDR1 SGHDN and CDR2 FVKESK come from the germline V gene. CDR3 length equals 15 residues. CDR3 sequence (DNA): TGTGCCAGCAGCCCCGGGACTAGCGTGGCCGGGGAGCTGTTTTTT. Translating it yields CASSPGTSVAGELFF.

The chain couples TRBV5-6 to TRBJ2-7; 8 bases match TRBD2. Germline CDR1 reads SGHDT; CDR2 reads YYEEEE. This CDR3 is built from 15 residues. V lost 3 bases and J lost 3; bases outside the gene matches: 8. CDR3: CASSSLAGKNYEQYF. The CDR3 DNA follows: TGTGCCAGCAGCTCCTTAGCGGGAAAAAACTACGAGCAGTACTTC.

The gene calls are TRBV2 and TRBJ2-5; 8 bases are a match to TRBD2. This CDR3 has 16 residues. V trimming: 1 base; J trimming: 4 bases; junction bases outside the gene matches: 8. Germline V gives CDR1 SNHLY, CDR2 FYNNEI. The CDR3 region has the DNA TGTGCCAGCAGTGAAGATAGCGGGAACGGTAGAGAGACCCAGTACTTC. It codes for CASSEDSGNGRETQYF.

This sequence joins TRBV5-1 and TRBJ1-3; D gene unclear. The CDR3 is 15 residues long. V dropped 1 base and J dropped 0 bases, with 8 bases sitting between them. Germline V gene data show CDR1 as SGHRS and CDR2 as YFSETQ. The CDR3 coding sequence is TGCGCCAGCAGCTTGAGAGGAAACTCTGGAAACACCATATATTTT. Its translation is CASSLRGNSGNTIYF.

This clone has only a few counts. The rearrangement uses TRBV5-1 and TRBJ2-5, with D perhaps matching TRBD1 (7 bases). The CDR3 sequence is 16 residues long. V was cut by 0 bases and J by 5 bases, with 17 bases left in between. The V gene's germline CDR1 is SGHRS and CDR2 YFSETQ. The CDR3 loop is CASSLVGQGGAETQYF. The CDR3 bases are TGCGCCAGCAGCTTGGTAGGGCAGGGGGGCGCGGAGACCCAGTACTTC.

The chain is built from TRBV5-6 and TRBJ1-1; D call uncertain. The CDR3 contains 14 residues. Trimming took off 0 bases at V and 1 base at J, with 7 bases between the two ends. Looked up from germline, CDR1 is SGHDT and CDR2 is YYEEEE. The CDR3 DNA reads as TGTGCCAGCAGCTTGGGACCGAAGAACACTGAAGCTTTCTTT. It is translated as CASSLGPKNTEAFF.

The chain links TRBV18 to TRBJ2-5, with TRBD2 matching over 11 bases. The length of the CDR3 is 15 residues. V was pared by 5 bases and J by 2 bases, with 4 bases of the junction left unmatched. Looked up from germline, CDR1 is KGHSH and CDR2 is LQKENI. CDR3 sequence reads: CASSSRLAGQETQYF. Here the CDR3 DNA reads TGTGCCAGCTCATCAAGACTAGCGGGGCAAGAGACCCAGTACTTC. The full variable domain, in which reference TRBV18 and TRBJ2-5 provide the parts outside the CDR3, is NAGVMQNPRHLVRRRGQEARLRCSPMKGHSHVYWYRQLPEEGLKFMVYLQKENIIDESGMPKERFSAEFPKEGPSILRIQQVVRGDSAAYFCASSSRLAGQETQYFGPGTRLLVL.

The gene calls are TRBV11-2 and TRBJ2-7, with a weak D call TRBD2 (5 bases). Between the trimmed V and J ends, which lost 0 bases and 5 bases, there was a span of 14 bases. CDR1 SGHAT and CDR2 FQNNGV come from the germline V gene. The length of the CDR3 is 15 residues. CDR3 region: CASSLDLGLLDEQYF. The CDR3 nucleotides read TGTGCCAGCAGCTTAGATCTTGGACTCTTGGACGAGCAGTACTTC.

In its sample, this clone was seen once. CDR3 protein: CASSRKTSGPLQETQYF. CDR3 sequence (DNA): TGTGCCAGCAGCCGGAAGACTAGCGGGCCTCTACAAGAGACCCAGTACTTC. The V gene is TRBV7-2, the J gene TRBJ2-5; 10 positions match TRBD2. The CDR3 runs to 17 residues. Looked up from germline, CDR1 is SGHTA and CDR2 is FQGNSA. V lost 5 bases, J lost 2 bases, and 11 bases stayed unmatched.

This sequence joins TRBV7-2 and TRBJ2-3, with D unclear. The CDR3 has 15 residues. V was trimmed by 1 base and J by 5 bases, leaving 13 bases between them. The germline CDR1 and CDR2 sequences are SGHTA and FQGNSA. The CDR3 DNA follows: TGTGCCAGCAGCTTAGGACCTGACTGGGGAGATACGCAGTATTTT. Its protein is CASSLGPDWGDTQYF.

The gene calls are TRBV11-2 and TRBJ1-1; 8 nucleotides line up with TRBD1. The CDR3 has 13 amino acids. J lost 4 bases, V lost 4 bases, and 2 bases had no gene match. Germline CDR1 is SGHAT and CDR2 is FQNNGV. CDR3 sequence reads: CASSSQGATEAFF. DNA for the CDR3: TGTGCCAGCAGCTCGCAGGGGGCCACTGAAGCTTTCTTT. Drawing the rest from reference TRBV11-2 and TRBJ1-1, the complete variable domain is EAGVAQSPRYKIIEKRQSVAFWCNPISGHATLYWYQQILGQGPKLLIQFQNNGVVDDSQLPKDRFSAERLKGVDSTLKIQPAKLEDSAVYLCASSSQGATEAFFGQGTRLTVV.

This clone came up a few times. The chain joins TRBV10-3 to TRBJ1-1, with no clear D. V was clipped by 3 bases and J by 6 bases, with 8 bases between them. The CDR3 length is 12 residues. Germline CDR1 and CDR2: ENHRY and SYGVKD. CDR3 sequence (DNA): TGTGCCATCAGTGATTTGATGCCTGAAGCTTTCTTT. This gives the protein CAISDLMPEAFF.

This clone was seen only once. The chain joins TRBV9 to TRBJ1-6; unclear D gene. Trimming shortened V by 0 bases and J by 2 bases, and 6 bases separated the two germline ends. The CDR3 is 15 amino acids. Germline loops: CDR1 SGDLS, CDR2 YYNGEE. The CDR3 protein is CASSVGTAYNSPLHF. DNA of the CDR3: TGTGCCAGCAGCGTAGGGACGGCCTATAATTCACCCCTCCACTTT.

CDR3 loop: CSADFTDTQYF. Here the CDR3 DNA reads TGCAGCGCCGACTTCACAGATACGCAGTATTTT. This chain uses TRBV29-1 with TRBJ2-3; D gene unclear. The CDR3 loop spans 11 amino acids. Between the trimmed V and J ends, which lost 7 bases and 2 bases, there was a span of 7 bases. CDR1 is SQVTM, CDR2 ANQGSEA, per germline.

The V and J genes are TRBV6-5 and TRBJ1-4, with D possibly being TRBD1 (6 bases). V lost 6 bases and J 7 bases, leaving 18 bases between the germline ends. The germline V gene encodes CDR1 MNHEY and CDR2 SVGAGI. The CDR3 totals 15 residues. The CDR3 region has the DNA TGTGCCAGCAGCCCCGGTAGGGGGGTAGGTGAAAAACTGTTTTTT. This gives the protein CASSPGRGVGEKLFF.

This clone turned up a few times. J is TRBJ1-2 and V is TRBV29-1, with D possibly TRBD1 on 5 matching bases. The CDR3 loop spans 13 amino acids. The germline CDR1 and CDR2 sequences are SQVTM and ANQGSEA. The ends were cut back, 4 bases at V and 8 bases at J, with 17 bases in the middle. The CDR3 loop reads CSVGSGAGKGYTF. CDR3 nucleotides: TGCAGCGTTGGTTCTGGGGCAGGGAAAGGCTACACCTTC.

The rearrangement uses TRBV5-1 and TRBJ1-6; D gene ambiguous. This CDR3 comprises 14 residues. Germline values: CDR1 SGHRS, CDR2 YFSETQ. Trimming took off 1 base at V and 4 bases at J, with 6 bases between the two ends. As DNA, the CDR3 is TGCGCCAGCAGCTTGAGTCAGTATAATTCACCCCTCCACTTT. This sequence encodes CASSLSQYNSPLHF.

The table lists this clone with a few counts. Additional DNA sequences in this sample encode the identical CDR3. The rearrangement links TRBV18 to TRBJ1-5, with 8 bases lining up with TRBD1. The V and J ends lost 2 bases and 2 bases, in that order; junction bases with no gene match: 2. Looked up from germline, CDR1 is KGHSH and CDR2 is LQKENI. CDR3 length: 15 amino acids. This chain's CDR3 is CASSPDRGGNQPQHF. The CDR3 nucleotides are TGTGCCAGCTCACCAGACAGGGGAGGCAATCAGCCCCAGCATTTT.